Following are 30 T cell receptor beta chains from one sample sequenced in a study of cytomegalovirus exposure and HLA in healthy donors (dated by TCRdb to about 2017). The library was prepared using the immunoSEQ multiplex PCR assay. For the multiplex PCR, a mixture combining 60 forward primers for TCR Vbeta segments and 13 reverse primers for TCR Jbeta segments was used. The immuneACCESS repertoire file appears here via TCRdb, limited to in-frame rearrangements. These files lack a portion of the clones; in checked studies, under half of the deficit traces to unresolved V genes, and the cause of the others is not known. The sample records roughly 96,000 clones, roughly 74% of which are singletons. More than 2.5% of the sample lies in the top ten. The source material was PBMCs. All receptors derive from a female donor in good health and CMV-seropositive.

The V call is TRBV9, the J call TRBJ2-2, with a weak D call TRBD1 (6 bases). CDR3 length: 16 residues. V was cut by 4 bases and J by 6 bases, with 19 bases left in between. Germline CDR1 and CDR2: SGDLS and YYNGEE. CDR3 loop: CASSHPLQGEAGELFF. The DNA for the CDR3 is TGTGCCAGCAGCCACCCACTACAGGGTGAGGCCGGGGAGCTGTTTTTT.

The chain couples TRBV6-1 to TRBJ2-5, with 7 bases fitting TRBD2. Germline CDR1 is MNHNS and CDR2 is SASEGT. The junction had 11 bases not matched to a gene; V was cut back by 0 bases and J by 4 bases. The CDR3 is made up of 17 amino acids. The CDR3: CASSEAVQERGAETQYF. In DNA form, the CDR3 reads TGTGCCAGCAGTGAAGCAGTTCAGGAGCGGGGAGCAGAGACCCAGTACTTC.

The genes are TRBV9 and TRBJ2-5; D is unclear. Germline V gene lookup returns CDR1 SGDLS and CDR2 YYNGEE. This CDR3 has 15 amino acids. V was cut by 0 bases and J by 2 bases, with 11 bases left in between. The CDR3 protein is CASSVGSALQETQYF. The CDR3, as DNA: TGTGCCAGCAGCGTAGGCAGCGCGTTACAAGAGACCCAGTACTTC.

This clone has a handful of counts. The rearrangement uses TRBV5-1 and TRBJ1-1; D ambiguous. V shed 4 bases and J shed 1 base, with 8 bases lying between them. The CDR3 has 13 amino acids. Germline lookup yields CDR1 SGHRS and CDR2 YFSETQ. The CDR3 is CASSQRQNTEAFF. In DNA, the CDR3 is TGCGCCAGCAGCCAAAGACAGAACACTGAAGCTTTCTTT.

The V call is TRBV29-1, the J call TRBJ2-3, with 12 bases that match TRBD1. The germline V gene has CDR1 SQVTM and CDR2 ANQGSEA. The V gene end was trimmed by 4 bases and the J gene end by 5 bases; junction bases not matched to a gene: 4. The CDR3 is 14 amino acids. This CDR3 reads CSVAGQGARDTQYF. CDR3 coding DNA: TGCAGCGTTGCGGGACAGGGGGCTAGAGATACGCAGTATTTT.

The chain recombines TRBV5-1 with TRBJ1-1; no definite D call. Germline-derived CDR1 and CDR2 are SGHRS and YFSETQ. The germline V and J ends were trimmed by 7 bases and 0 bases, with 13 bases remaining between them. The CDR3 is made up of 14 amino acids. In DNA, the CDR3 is TGCGCCAGCGGGAGGGCGGAATTGAACACTGAAGCTTTCTTT. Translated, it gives CASGRAELNTEAFF.

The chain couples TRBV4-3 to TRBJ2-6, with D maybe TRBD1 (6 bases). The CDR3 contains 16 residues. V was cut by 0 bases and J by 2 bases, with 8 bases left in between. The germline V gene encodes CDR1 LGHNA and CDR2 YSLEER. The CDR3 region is CASSQEQGTGANVLTF. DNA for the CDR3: TGCGCCAGCAGCCAAGAACAGGGCACTGGGGCCAACGTCCTGACTTTC.

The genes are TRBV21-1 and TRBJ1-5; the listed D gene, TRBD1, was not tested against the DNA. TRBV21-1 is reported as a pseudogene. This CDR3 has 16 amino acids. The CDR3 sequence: CASSKPGDSLNQPQHF. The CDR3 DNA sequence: TGTGCCAGCAGCAAACCCGGGGACAGCTTAAATCAGCCCCAGCATTTT.

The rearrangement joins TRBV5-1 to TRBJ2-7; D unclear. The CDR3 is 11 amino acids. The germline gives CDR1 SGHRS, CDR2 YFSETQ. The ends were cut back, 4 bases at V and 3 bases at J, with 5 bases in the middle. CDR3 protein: CASSVNYEQYF. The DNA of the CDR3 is TGCGCCAGCAGCGTCAACTACGAGCAGTACTTC.

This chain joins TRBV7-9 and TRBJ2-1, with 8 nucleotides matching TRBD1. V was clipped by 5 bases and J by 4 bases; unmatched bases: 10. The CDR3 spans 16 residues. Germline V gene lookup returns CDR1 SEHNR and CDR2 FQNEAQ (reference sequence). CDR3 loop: CASSRSGTGGYNEQFF. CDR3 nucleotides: TGTGCCAGCAGCCGCTCGGGAACAGGGGGTTACAATGAGCAGTTCTTC.

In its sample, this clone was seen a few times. The CDR3 loop is CASSLFNNEQFF. The CDR3 coding sequence is TGTGCCAGCAGCTTGTTCAACAATGAGCAGTTCTTC. The V call is TRBV5-8, the J call TRBJ2-1; D uncertain. Trimming removed 1 base at V and 5 bases at J, with 4 bases between. The germline gives CDR1 SGHTS, CDR2 YDEGEE. The length of the CDR3 is 12 residues.

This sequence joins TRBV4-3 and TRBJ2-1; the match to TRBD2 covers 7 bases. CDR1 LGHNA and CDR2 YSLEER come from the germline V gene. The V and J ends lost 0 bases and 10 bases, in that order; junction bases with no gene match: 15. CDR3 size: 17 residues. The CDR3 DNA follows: TGCGCCAGCAGCCAAGATTACGCGGGAGTAGTACCGGGGGAGCAGTTCTTC. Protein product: CASSQDYAGVVPGEQFF.

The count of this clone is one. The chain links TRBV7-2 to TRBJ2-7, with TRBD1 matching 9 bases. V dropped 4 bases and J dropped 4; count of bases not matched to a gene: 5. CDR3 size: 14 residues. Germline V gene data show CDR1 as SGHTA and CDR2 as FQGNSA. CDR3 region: CASSSRDRVYEQYF. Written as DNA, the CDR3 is TGTGCCAGCAGCTCCCGGGACAGGGTATACGAGCAGTACTTC.

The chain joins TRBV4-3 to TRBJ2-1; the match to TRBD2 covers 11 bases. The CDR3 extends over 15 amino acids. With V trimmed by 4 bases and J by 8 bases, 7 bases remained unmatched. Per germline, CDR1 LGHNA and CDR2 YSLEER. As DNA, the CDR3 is TGCGCCAGCAGCCTGGGGCTAGCGGGAGGCGATGAGCAGTTCTTC. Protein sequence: CASSLGLAGGDEQFF.

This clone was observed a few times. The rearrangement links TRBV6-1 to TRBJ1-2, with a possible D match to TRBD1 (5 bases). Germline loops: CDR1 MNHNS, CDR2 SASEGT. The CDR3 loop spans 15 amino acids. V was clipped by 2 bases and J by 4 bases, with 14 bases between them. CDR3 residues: CASSETPTAIYGYTF. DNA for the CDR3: TGTGCCAGCAGTGAAACCCCGACAGCTATCTATGGCTACACCTTC.

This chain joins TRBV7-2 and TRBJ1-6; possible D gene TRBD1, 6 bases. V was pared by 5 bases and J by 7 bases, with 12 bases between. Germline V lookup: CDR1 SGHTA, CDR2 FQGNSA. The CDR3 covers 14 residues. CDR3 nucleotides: TGTGCCAGCAGCCCCGGGACACCCAATTCACCCCTCCACTTT. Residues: CASSPGTPNSPLHF.

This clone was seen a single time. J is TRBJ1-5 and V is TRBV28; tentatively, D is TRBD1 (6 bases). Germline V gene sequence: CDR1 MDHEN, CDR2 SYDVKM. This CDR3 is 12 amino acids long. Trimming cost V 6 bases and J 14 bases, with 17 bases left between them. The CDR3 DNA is TGTGCCAGCAGGAAATCGACAGGCACGAAGCATTTT. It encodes CASRKSTGTKHF.

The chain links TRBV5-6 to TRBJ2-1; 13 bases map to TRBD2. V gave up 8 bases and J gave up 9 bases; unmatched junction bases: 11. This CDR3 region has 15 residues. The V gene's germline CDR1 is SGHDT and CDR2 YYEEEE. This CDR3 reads CASGPPRTSGGEQFF. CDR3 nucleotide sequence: TGTGCCAGTGGCCCCCCCCGGACTAGCGGGGGTGAGCAGTTCTTC.

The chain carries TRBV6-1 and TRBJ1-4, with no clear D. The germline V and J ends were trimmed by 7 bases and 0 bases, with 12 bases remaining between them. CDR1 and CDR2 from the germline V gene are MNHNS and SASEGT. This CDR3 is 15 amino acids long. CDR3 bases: TGTGCCAGCACCCCCATGGAGGCAACTAATGAAAAACTGTTTTTT. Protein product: CASTPMEATNEKLFF.

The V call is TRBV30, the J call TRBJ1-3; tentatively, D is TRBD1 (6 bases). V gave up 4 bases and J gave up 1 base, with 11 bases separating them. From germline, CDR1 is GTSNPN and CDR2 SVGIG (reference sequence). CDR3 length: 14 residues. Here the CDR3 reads CAWNLGTSGNTIYF. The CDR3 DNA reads TGTGCCTGGAATCTAGGGACATCTGGAAACACCATATATTTT.

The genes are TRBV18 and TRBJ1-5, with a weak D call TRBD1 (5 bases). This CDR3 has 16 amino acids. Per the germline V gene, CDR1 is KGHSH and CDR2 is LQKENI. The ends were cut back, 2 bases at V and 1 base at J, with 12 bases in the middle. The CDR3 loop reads CASSPAGTGSNQPQHF. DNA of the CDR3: TGTGCCAGCTCACCAGCGGGGACGGGGAGCAATCAGCCCCAGCATTTT.

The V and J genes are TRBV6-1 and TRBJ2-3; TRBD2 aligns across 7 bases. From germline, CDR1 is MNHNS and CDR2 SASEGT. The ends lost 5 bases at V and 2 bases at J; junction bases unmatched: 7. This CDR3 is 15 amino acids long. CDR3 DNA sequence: TGTGCCAGCAGTTCAAGCGGGATGATCACAGATACGCAGTATTTT. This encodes CASSSSGMITDTQYF.

The DNA of the CDR3 is TGTGCCAGCAGGCTTTCGGGGAACACTGAAGCTTTCTTT. This sequence encodes CASRLSGNTEAFF. The rearrangement uses TRBV7-6 and TRBJ1-1; D gene ambiguous. Germline V gene lookup returns CDR1 SGHVS and CDR2 FNYEAQ. Trimming took 6 bases from V and 1 from J, leaving 9 bases between them. The length of the CDR3 is 13 residues.

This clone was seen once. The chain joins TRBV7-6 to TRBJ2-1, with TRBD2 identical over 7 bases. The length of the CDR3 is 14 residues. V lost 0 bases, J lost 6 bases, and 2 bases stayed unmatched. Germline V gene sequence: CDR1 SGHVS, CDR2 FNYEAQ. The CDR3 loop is CASSLAAGLNEQFF. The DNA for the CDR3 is TGTGCCAGCAGCTTAGCAGCGGGGCTCAATGAGCAGTTCTTC. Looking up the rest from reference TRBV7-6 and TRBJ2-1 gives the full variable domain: GAGVSQSPRYKVTKRGQDVALRCDPISGHVSLYWYRQALGQGPEFLTYFNYEAQQDKSGLPNDRFSAERPEGSISTLTIQRTEQRDSAMYRCASSLAAGLNEQFFGPGTRLTVL.

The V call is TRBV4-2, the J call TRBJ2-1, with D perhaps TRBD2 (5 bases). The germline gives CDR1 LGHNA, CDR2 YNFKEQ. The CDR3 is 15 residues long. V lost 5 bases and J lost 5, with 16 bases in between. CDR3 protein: CASSFSGAGDNEQFF. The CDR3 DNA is TGTGCCAGCAGCTTCTCAGGTGCCGGGGACAATGAGCAGTTCTTC.

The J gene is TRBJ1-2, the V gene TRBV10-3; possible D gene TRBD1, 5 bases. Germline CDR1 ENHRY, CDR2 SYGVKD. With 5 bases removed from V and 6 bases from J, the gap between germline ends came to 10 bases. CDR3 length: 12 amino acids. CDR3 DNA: TGTGCCATCAGTCCGGGGACTCATGGCTACACCTTC. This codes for CAISPGTHGYTF.

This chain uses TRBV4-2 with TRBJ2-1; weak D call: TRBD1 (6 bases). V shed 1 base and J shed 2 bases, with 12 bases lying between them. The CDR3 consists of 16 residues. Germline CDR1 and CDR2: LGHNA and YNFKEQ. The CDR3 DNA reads TGTGCCAGCAGCCAAGGAGGGACACGTCCCTACAATGAGCAGTTCTTC. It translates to CASSQGGTRPYNEQFF.

CDR3 residues: CASSRRDRGEGQYF. Here the CDR3 DNA reads TGTGCCAGCAGCCGCCGGGACAGGGGTGAAGGGCAGTACTTC. The chain uses TRBV13 and TRBJ2-7; 10 bases are shared with TRBD1. The CDR3 totals 14 residues. The germline CDR1 and CDR2 sequences are PRHDT and FYEKMQ (reference sequence). J lost 9 bases, V lost 5 bases, and 10 bases had no gene match.

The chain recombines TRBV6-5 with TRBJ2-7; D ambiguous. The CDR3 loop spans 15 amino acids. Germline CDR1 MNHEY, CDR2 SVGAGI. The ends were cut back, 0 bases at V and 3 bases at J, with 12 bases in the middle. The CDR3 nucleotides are TGTGCCAGCAGTTACTCAAGCGTGAGGAACTACGAGCAGTACTTC. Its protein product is CASSYSSVRNYEQYF.

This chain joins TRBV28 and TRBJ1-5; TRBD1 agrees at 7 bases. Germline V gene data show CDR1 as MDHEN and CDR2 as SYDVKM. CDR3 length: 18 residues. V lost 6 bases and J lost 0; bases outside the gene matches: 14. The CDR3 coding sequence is TGTGCCAGCAGCGGAGGGGGCCACGGCTATTATAGCAATCAGCCCCAGCATTTT. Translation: CASSGGGHGYYSNQPQHF.